The 20 T cell receptor beta chains in this list originate from one sample, sequenced in a study of glioma-infiltrating T cells after dendritic cell vaccination. Only in-frame clones appear in the TCRdb table, and some are missing; sequencing was by immunoSEQ multiplex PCR. The sample has tens of thousands of clones; around 83% are singletons. The sample consisted of blood, taken before dendritic cell vaccination. These receptors all stem from a human donor with glioblastoma.

V and J are TRBV5-1 and TRBJ2-2, with 7 positions matching TRBD1. Germline CDR1 is SGHRS and CDR2 is YFSETQ. The CDR3 length is 16 residues. V dropped 2 bases and J dropped 1; count of bases not matched to a gene: 5. The CDR3 DNA reads TGCGCCAGCAGCTTACGACAGGGAAAGAACACCGGGGAGCTGTTTTTT. As protein: CASSLRQGKNTGELFF.

The V gene is TRBV6-5, the J gene TRBJ2-7, with a weak D call TRBD2 (5 bases). V dropped 5 bases and J dropped 2 bases, with 10 bases sitting between them. The germline gives CDR1 MNHEY, CDR2 SVGAGI. The CDR3 sequence is 13 residues long. DNA for the CDR3: TGTGCCAGCAGTGTTGAGGGTACCTACGAGCAGTACTTC. Its protein is CASSVEGTYEQYF.

The chain couples TRBV4-1 to TRBJ2-3, with 9 positions matching TRBD2. Germline CDR1 reads MGHRA; CDR2 reads YSYEKL. The CDR3 extends over 14 amino acids. J was trimmed by 7 bases and V by 0 bases; bases with no gene match: 2. CDR3 protein: CASSQDLAGNTQYF. The CDR3 DNA reads as TGCGCCAGCAGCCAAGACCTAGCGGGGAATACGCAGTATTTT.

The chain links TRBV29-1 to TRBJ2-5, with 10 bases aligning to TRBD2. Germline CDR1 and CDR2: SQVTM and ANQGSEA. The CDR3 length is 13 residues. With 6 bases clipped from V and 4 bases from J, the junction kept 5 bases outside the gene matches. This CDR3 reads CSVTRTSGETQYF. The CDR3 DNA reads as TGCAGCGTCACCCGGACTAGCGGAGAGACCCAGTACTTC.

This chain joins TRBV5-6 and TRBJ2-1, with 9 bases that match TRBD2. In germline, CDR1 is SGHDT, CDR2 YYEEEE. The CDR3 is made up of 15 amino acids. The trim removed 0 bases at V and 8 bases at J, leaving 6 bases unmatched. The CDR3 coding sequence is TGTGCCAGCAGCTTGGCCCCGCGGGGGGGCCATGAGCAGTTCTTC. It is translated as CASSLAPRGGHEQFF.

This rearrangement joins TRBV6-5 to TRBJ2-3; 9 bases map to TRBD2. The CDR3 totals 14 residues. V lost 5 bases and J lost 2; bases outside the gene matches: 2. Germline V gene lookup returns CDR1 MNHEY and CDR2 SVGAGI. CDR3 DNA: TGTGCCAGCAGTGAGCGGGGGGACACAGATACGCAGTATTTT. It is translated as CASSERGDTDTQYF.

This chain connects TRBV18 to TRBJ2-6; TRBD1 matches 7 bases. The J segment lost 4 bases and the V segment lost 4 bases, leaving 13 bases of the junction unmatched. Per germline, CDR1 KGHSH and CDR2 LQKENI. This CDR3 has 18 amino acids. The CDR3 DNA sequence: TGTGCCAGCTCACACCTCGAGGGACAGTCGGGCGGGGCCAACGTCCTGACTTTC. Its translation: CASSHLEGQSGGANVLTF.

The chain recombines TRBV30 with TRBJ2-5, with TRBD2 matching over 14 bases. Trimming cost V 0 bases and J 7 bases; bases outside gene matches: 7. Germline CDR1 and CDR2: GTSNPN and SVGIG (reference sequence). This CDR3 is 16 amino acids long. CDR3 DNA: TGTGCCTGGAGTGTCCCGACTAGCGGGGGGGCAGGGACCCAGTACTTC. This sequence encodes CAWSVPTSGGAGTQYF.

This clone was recorded once. The CDR3 coding sequence is TGTGCCAGCAGCTCAAGACTCCGGGACATTTACAATGAGCAGTTCTTC. Translation gives CASSSRLRDIYNEQFF. The chain uses TRBV5-6 and TRBJ2-1; perhaps TRBD1 as D (6 bases). The CDR3 totals 16 residues. Per germline, CDR1 SGHDT and CDR2 YYEEEE. V was shortened by 3 bases and J by 4 bases, with 17 bases between the two germline ends.

The chain joins TRBV11-2 to TRBJ2-1; D not resolved. The V gene lost 1 base and the J gene lost 0 bases, with 7 bases spanning the gap. The CDR3 has 15 residues. The V gene's germline CDR1 is SGHAT and CDR2 FQNNGV. The CDR3 reads CASSLVPGSYNEQFF. In DNA, the CDR3 is TGTGCCAGCAGCTTAGTTCCAGGCTCCTACAATGAGCAGTTCTTC.

The V call is TRBV5-6, the J call TRBJ2-7; 10 bases map to TRBD1. With 5 bases clipped from V and 2 bases from J, the junction kept 7 bases outside the gene matches. This CDR3 is 15 amino acids long. CDR1 and CDR2 (germline): SGHDT, YYEEEE. This CDR3 reads CASSPGTGAPYEQYF. The DNA of the CDR3 is TGTGCCAGCAGTCCCGGGACAGGGGCACCCTACGAGCAGTACTTC.

The chain joins TRBV18 to TRBJ2-7; perhaps TRBD2 as D (6 bases). The germline CDR1 and CDR2 sequences are KGHSH and LQKENI. Between the trimmed V and J ends, which lost 4 bases and 3 bases, there was a span of 10 bases. The CDR3 length is 13 residues. The CDR3 spells CASSQGLFYEQYF. Written as DNA, the CDR3 is TGTGCCAGCTCACAGGGACTGTTCTACGAGCAGTACTTC.

The rearrangement links TRBV5-5 to TRBJ1-2; D is perhaps TRBD1 (5 bases). Trimming removed 6 bases at V and 4 bases at J, with 19 bases between. The CDR3 spans 15 residues. The germline V gene encodes CDR1 SGHKS and CDR2 YYEKEE (reference sequence). The CDR3 nucleotides are TGTGCCAGCATGTTAACAGGTGAAGCGTCCTATGGCTACACCTTC. It encodes CASMLTGEASYGYTF.

This clone was counted a few times. CDR3 region: CASTYLPEAFF. CDR3 nucleotide sequence: TGTGCCAGCACCTATCTCCCCGAAGCTTTCTTT. This chain uses TRBV7-9 with TRBJ1-1; unclear D gene. CDR3 size: 11 residues. Deletions cut 7 bases from V and 8 bases from J, with 11 bases between. Germline V gene sequence: CDR1 SEHNR, CDR2 FQNEAQ (reference sequence).

This chain connects TRBV5-1 to TRBJ2-2; D possibly corresponds to TRBD1 (6 bases). V gave up 4 bases and J gave up 7 bases, with 17 bases separating them. The CDR3 is 15 residues long. In germline, CDR1 is SGHRS, CDR2 YFSETQ. CDR3 region: CASSKTGHHNGELFF. As DNA, the CDR3 is TGCGCCAGCAGCAAAACGGGACATCATAACGGGGAGCTGTTTTTT.

The chain is built from TRBV4-1 and TRBJ2-1; D remains ambiguous. V lost 0 bases and J lost 0, with 12 bases in between. Germline V gene sequence: CDR1 MGHRA, CDR2 YSYEKL. The CDR3 has 17 amino acids. The CDR3 bases are TGCGCCAGCAGCCAAGAGCTCGGGTCGAGCTCCTACAATGAGCAGTTCTTC. Amino acids: CASSQELGSSSYNEQFF.

The chain combines TRBV7-9 with TRBJ1-5; D is undetermined. Germline lookup yields CDR1 SEHNR and CDR2 FQNEAQ (reference sequence). This CDR3 contains 13 residues. Trimming stripped 4 bases from V and 6 bases from J, with 10 bases between. The DNA for the CDR3 is TGTGCCAGCAGCTACAGCCTTGGTCAGCCCCAGCATTTT. Amino acids: CASSYSLGQPQHF. Supplemented by reference TRBV7-9 and TRBJ1-5, the full variable domain reads DTGVSQNPRHKITKRGQNVTFRCDPISEHNRLYWYRQTLGQGPEFLTYFQNEAQLEKSRLLSDRFSAERPKGSFSTLEIQRTEQGDSAMYLCASSYSLGQPQHFGDGTRLSIL.

V and J are TRBV6-1 and TRBJ1-1, with TRBD1 identical over 7 bases. The V gene's germline CDR1 is MNHNS and CDR2 SASEGT. Trimming removed 8 bases from V and 2 bases from J; junction bases left unmatched: 8. There are 14 residues in the CDR3. CDR3 amino acids: CASVRQGPNTEAFF. The CDR3 DNA sequence: TGTGCCAGCGTAAGACAGGGACCAAACACTGAAGCTTTCTTT.

V gene TRBV19 combines with J gene TRBJ1-6; D call uncertain. From germline, CDR1 is LNHDA and CDR2 SQIVND (reference sequence). This CDR3 spans 12 amino acids. Trimming took 10 bases from V and 9 from J, leaving 13 bases between them. CDR3 DNA sequence: TGTGCCACTAACGTCGGAGGTTCACCCCTCCACTTT. Residues: CATNVGGSPLHF.

The V gene is TRBV6-1, the J gene TRBJ1-2, with a weak D call TRBD1 (6 bases). Germline values: CDR1 MNHNS, CDR2 SASEGT. The CDR3 contains 14 residues. V lost 2 bases to trimming and J lost 6 bases, with 13 bases between them. Here the CDR3 reads CASSERLGANGYTF. As DNA, the CDR3 is TGTGCCAGCAGTGAACGTTTGGGGGCGAATGGCTACACCTTC.